This T cell receptor (beta chain) was documented in a study of siplizumab effects on memory and regulatory T cells. Study observations and caveats: Suppression by proliferating Tregs derived from siplizumab cultures was not verified.

This clone was detected only once. No antigen is known for it. The germline V and J ends were trimmed by 7 bases and 4 bases, with 16 bases remaining between them. Germline V gene data show CDR1 as LNHDA and CDR2 as SQIVND (reference sequence). CDR3 length equals 15 residues. The method was immunoSEQ multiplex PCR; TCRdb's version includes in-frame clones alone and lacks a portion of them. The sample includes about 75,000 clones, roughly 93% of them seen just once. This clonotype was obtained from a human donor in good health. This chain links TRBV19 with TRBJ2-2; D ambiguous. Sequenced input: CD8+ T cells sorted from blood. The CDR3 nucleotides read TGTGCCAGTACTACCACGGCTTGGGGCACCGGGGAGCTGTTTTTT. Protein product: CASTTTAWGTGELFF. The full variable domain, its missing parts supplied by reference TRBV19 and TRBJ2-2, is DGGITQSPKYLFRKEGQNVTLSCEQNLNHDAMYWYRQDPGQGLRLIYYSQIVNDFQKGDIAEGYSVSREKKESFPLTVTSAQKNPTAFYLCASTTTAWGTGELFFGEGSRLTVL.